The 15 T cell receptor beta chains reported below all come from one sample, sequenced in a study of cytotoxic CD8 clonotypes in ibrutinib-treated CLL. The protocol was immunoSEQ multiplex PCR, while the TCRdb copy is restricted to in-frame clones and leaves out a portion. The sample has approximately 74,000 clones, 80% seen once. This specimen consisted of PBMCs, obtained at disease progression, from a patient treated with ibrutinib. Source of these receptors: a human donor with chronic lymphocytic leukemia.

The V and J genes are TRBV9 and TRBJ2-7; 7 positions match TRBD1. The ends lost 0 bases at V and 5 bases at J; junction bases unmatched: 5. Looked up from germline, CDR1 is SGDLS and CDR2 is YYNGEE. The CDR3 runs 14 residues. CDR3 coding DNA: TGTGCCAGCAGCGTAGACAGGGGTCACAACGAGCAGTACTTC. It yields the protein CASSVDRGHNEQYF. The full variable domain, its missing parts supplied by reference TRBV9 and TRBJ2-7, is DSGVTQTPKHLITATGQRVTLRCSPRSGDLSVYWYQQSLDQGLQFLIQYYNGEERAKGNILERFSAQQFPDLHSELNLSSLELGDSALYFCASSVDRGHNEQYFGPGTRLTVT.

The chain couples TRBV6-6 to TRBJ1-4; D perhaps matches TRBD1 (6 bases). The V gene's germline CDR1 is MNHNY and CDR2 SVGAGI (reference sequence). Trimming took off 2 bases at V and 6 bases at J, with 10 bases between the two ends. The CDR3 covers 14 residues. This CDR3 reads CASSYRGADEKLFF. CDR3 coding DNA: TGTGCCAGCAGTTACCGGGGGGCAGATGAAAAACTGTTTTTT.

The chain recombines TRBV19 with TRBJ2-1; TRBD1 matches at 8 bases. In germline, CDR1 is LNHDA, CDR2 SQIVND (reference sequence). The CDR3 runs 15 residues. V shed 3 bases and J 9 bases; nucleotides not matched to a gene: 10. The CDR3 DNA reads TGTGCCAGTAGTATCGGTACCAGGGGGCAGTTTGAGCAGTTCTTC. The encoded protein is CASSIGTRGQFEQFF.

The rearrangement uses TRBV18 and TRBJ1-3; TRBD1 matches at 8 bases. CDR3 length equals 17 residues. The junction had 7 bases not matched to a gene; V was cut back by 3 bases and J by 0 bases. CDR1 and CDR2 from the germline V gene are KGHSH and LQKENI. The CDR3 here is CASSPTGAKSSGNTIYF. CDR3 nucleotide sequence: TGTGCCAGCTCACCGACAGGGGCCAAAAGCTCTGGAAACACCATATATTTT.

The chain links TRBV7-2 to TRBJ2-7; D call uncertain. Germline CDR1 and CDR2: SGHTA and FQGNSA. V lost 5 bases to trimming and J lost 1 base, with 12 bases between them. The CDR3 is 14 residues long. The CDR3 sequence: CASSLNRRSYEQYF. The CDR3 coding sequence is TGTGCCAGCAGCCTAAACCGACGGTCCTACGAGCAGTACTTC.

The V call is TRBV29-1, the J call TRBJ2-1; TRBD2 aligns across 12 bases. This CDR3 has 15 residues. The trim removed 8 bases at V and 6 bases at J, leaving 11 bases unmatched. Looked up from germline, CDR1 is SQVTM and CDR2 is ANQGSEA. For the CDR3, the DNA is TGCAGCTTAACATTCCAACTAGCGGGAGGCAATGAGCAGTTCTTC. Encoded protein: CSLTFQLAGGNEQFF.

This chain uses TRBV6-1 with TRBJ1-4; D is ambiguous. Trimming took off 3 bases at V and 0 bases at J, with 8 bases between the two ends. The CDR3 is 15 residues long. The germline V gene has CDR1 MNHNS and CDR2 SASEGT. The CDR3 DNA is TGTGCCAGCAGTGACCGATGGGCAACTAATGAAAAACTGTTTTTT. Protein product: CASSDRWATNEKLFF.

Only a few counts were recorded for this clone. The CDR3 spells CASSLDHNSPLHF. The CDR3 DNA follows: TGCGCCAGCAGCTTGGACCATAATTCACCCCTCCACTTT. V and J are TRBV5-1 and TRBJ1-6; unclear D gene. The CDR3 spans 13 residues. Trimming shortened V by 0 bases and J by 5 bases, and 3 bases separated the two germline ends. CDR1 and CDR2 from the germline V gene are SGHRS and YFSETQ.

The chain couples TRBV9 to TRBJ2-2; D is perhaps TRBD2 (5 bases). Germline loops: CDR1 SGDLS, CDR2 YYNGEE. V dropped 0 bases and J dropped 4 bases, with 19 bases sitting between them. The CDR3 is 18 amino acids. CDR3 coding DNA: TGTGCCAGCAGCGTAGCTCCCGGGAAGCAGCTACCCACCGGGGAGCTGTTTTTT. Encoded protein: CASSVAPGKQLPTGELFF.

The chain uses TRBV20-1 and TRBJ1-2; no definite D call. Per germline, CDR1 DFQATT and CDR2 SNEGSKA (reference sequence). V was pared by 4 bases and J by 7 bases, with 10 bases between. The CDR3 has 11 residues. CDR3 sequence reads: CSATDVGGYTF. DNA of the CDR3: TGCAGTGCTACGGACGTGGGTGGCTACACCTTC.

CDR3 coding DNA: TGTGCCAGCAGGGCGGGGCGGAAAGAGACCCAGTACTTC. Encoded protein: CASRAGRKETQYF. The rearrangement links TRBV7-9 to TRBJ2-5; weak D call: TRBD2 (6 bases). Germline V CDR1 and CDR2: SEHNR, FQNEAQ (reference sequence). This CDR3 comprises 13 residues. V was clipped by 6 bases and J by 3 bases, with 11 bases between them. The variable domain in full, with the rest retrieved from reference TRBV7-9 and TRBJ2-5, is DTGVSQNPRHKITKRGQNVTFRCDPISEHNRLYWYRQTLGQGPEFLTYFQNEAQLEKSRLLSDRFSAERPKGSFSTLEIQRTEQGDSAMYLCASRAGRKETQYFGPGTRLLVL.

The chain combines TRBV5-1 with TRBJ2-1; D is possibly TRBD1 or TRBD2 (5 bases each). The V end was cut by 0 bases, the J end by 7 bases, with 5 bases between. The CDR3 loop spans 12 amino acids. Germline loops: CDR1 SGHRS, CDR2 YFSETQ. This CDR3 reads CASSLGGNEQFF. In nucleotides, the CDR3 is TGCGCCAGCAGCTTGGGGGGGAATGAGCAGTTCTTC.

The V gene is TRBV6-5, the J gene TRBJ2-1; 10 nucleotides match TRBD2. V shed 7 bases, J shed 6 bases, and the junction held 9 bases outside the gene matches. There are 15 residues in the CDR3. CDR1 and CDR2 (germline): MNHEY, SVGAGI. CDR3 bases: TGTGCCAGCACCACAGCGGGAGGGGGGGTCAATGAGCAGTTCTTC. This codes for CASTTAGGGVNEQFF.

This rearrangement joins TRBV6-5 to TRBJ1-2, with D uncertain. The CDR3 totals 15 residues. Trimming took off 0 bases at V and 4 bases at J, with 12 bases between the two ends. CDR1 is MNHEY and CDR2 is SVGAGI in the germline V gene. Here the CDR3 DNA reads TGTGCCAGCAGTTACTCAGGGTATATAAGCTATGGCTACACCTTC. It is translated as CASSYSGYISYGYTF.

The chain carries TRBV4-1 and TRBJ2-5; D possibly uses TRBD1 or TRBD2 (6 bases each). Per germline, CDR1 MGHRA and CDR2 YSYEKL. Trimming stripped 2 bases from V and 1 base from J, with 11 bases between. The CDR3 covers 15 residues. Here the CDR3 DNA reads TGCGCCAGCAGCCAAATGGGGGGCCCCCAAGAGACCCAGTACTTC. Translating gives CASSQMGGPQETQYF.